Shown below are 18 T cell receptor beta chains from a single sample sequenced in a study of T cells in localized non-small cell lung cancer. Clones were sequenced by immunoSEQ multiplex PCR, and TCRdb holds only the in-frame ones, with some missing. This table holds 50,000 to 70,000 clones, about 89% found once. Sequencing was performed on peripheral blood, taken before any cancer treatment. The origin of the receptors is a man between 40 and 70 years old with stage I lung adenocarcinoma.

V gene TRBV10-3 combines with J gene TRBJ2-7; 7 bases map to TRBD1. Germline loops: CDR1 ENHRY, CDR2 SYGVKD. There are 14 residues in the CDR3. V trimming: 2 bases; J trimming: 3 bases; junction bases outside the gene matches: 4. The CDR3 DNA reads as TGTGCCATCAGTGAGAAGGGACAGAACTACGAGCAGTACTTC. Its protein is CAISEKGQNYEQYF.

Only a few counts were recorded for this clone. This chain links TRBV4-2 with TRBJ1-5, with TRBD1 identical over 7 bases. The germline V gene has CDR1 LGHNA and CDR2 YNFKEQ. The CDR3 has 15 residues. V dropped 0 bases and J dropped 6; count of bases not matched to a gene: 5. The CDR3 DNA reads TGTGCCAGCAGCCAAGATGGACAGGAGGGTCAGCCCCAGCATTTT. Its translation: CASSQDGQEGQPQHF.

The V and J genes are TRBV9 and TRBJ2-1, with 9 bases aligning to TRBD1. Germline V lookup: CDR1 SGDLS, CDR2 YYNGEE. CDR3 length: 14 amino acids. V was clipped by 3 bases and J by 4 bases; unmatched bases: 2. In DNA, the CDR3 is TGTGCCAGCAGCGCCGGACAGGGGTACAATGAGCAGTTCTTC. Its translation is CASSAGQGYNEQFF. Combining the CDR3 with reference TRBV9 and TRBJ2-1 gives the whole variable domain DSGVTQTPKHLITATGQRVTLRCSPRSGDLSVYWYQQSLDQGLQFLIQYYNGEERAKGNILERFSAQQFPDLHSELNLSSLELGDSALYFCASSAGQGYNEQFFGPGTRLTVL.

This clone was found once. The chain joins TRBV2 to TRBJ1-2; possibly TRBD1 for D (5 bases). The V end was cut by 1 base, the J end by 4 bases, with 7 bases between. Germline V gives CDR1 SNHLY, CDR2 FYNNEI. The length of the CDR3 is 13 residues. CDR3 coding DNA: TGTGCCAGCAGTGAAGGGACACTCTATGGCTACACCTTC. It yields the protein CASSEGTLYGYTF. Complete variable domain (other parts from reference TRBV2 and TRBJ1-2): EPEVTQTPSHQVTQMGQEVILRCVPISNHLYFYWYRQILGQKVEFLVSFYNNEISEKSEIFDDQFSVERPDGSNFTLKIRSTKLEDSAMYFCASSEGTLYGYTFGSGTRLTVV.

J is TRBJ2-3 and V is TRBV6-1, with D possibly matching TRBD1 (5 bases). Germline V gene sequence: CDR1 MNHNS, CDR2 SASEGT. V shed 2 bases and J shed 8 bases, with 11 bases lying between them. The CDR3 contains 13 residues. CDR3 protein: CASSEWADSTQYF. The DNA of the CDR3 is TGTGCCAGCAGTGAATGGGCAGACAGTACGCAGTATTTT.

The J gene is TRBJ2-7, the V gene TRBV9, with a possible D match to TRBD2 (6 bases). CDR1 is SGDLS and CDR2 is YYNGEE in the germline V gene. V shed 4 bases and J shed 3 bases, with 11 bases lying between them. CDR3 length: 13 residues. The CDR3 nucleotides read TGTGCCAGCAGCCCTGTGGGGGGCTACGAGCAGTACTTC. Amino acid sequence: CASSPVGGYEQYF.

The chain couples TRBV2 to TRBJ2-7; D is uncertain. The germline V gene encodes CDR1 SNHLY and CDR2 FYNNEI. The CDR3 sequence is 15 residues long. The ends were cut back, 7 bases at V and 0 bases at J, with 16 bases in the middle. CDR3 DNA: TGTGCCAGCACTCCACGCGAGGCGAGCTCCTACGAGCAGTACTTC. Translated, it gives CASTPREASSYEQYF. Full variable domain (outside the CDR3, taken from reference TRBV2 and TRBJ2-7): EPEVTQTPSHQVTQMGQEVILRCVPISNHLYFYWYRQILGQKVEFLVSFYNNEISEKSEIFDDQFSVERPDGSNFTLKIRSTKLEDSAMYFCASTPREASSYEQYFGPGTRLTVT.

This chain joins TRBV6-1 and TRBJ1-5; the D gene is possibly TRBD1 (5 bases). CDR3 length: 13 residues. The V gene's germline CDR1 is MNHNS and CDR2 SASEGT. V was cut by 8 bases and J by 7 bases, with 15 bases left in between. CDR3 DNA: TGTGCCAGCGGGGGGGGACGATGGCAGCCCCAGCATTTT. Protein product: CASGGGRWQPQHF.

This sequence joins TRBV28 and TRBJ2-7, with D possibly being TRBD1 or TRBD2 (5 bases each). V gave up 3 bases and J gave up 5 bases, with 11 bases separating them. CDR3 size: 13 residues. CDR1 and CDR2 (germline): MDHEN, SYDVKM. CDR3 loop: CASSLAGTHEQYF. CDR3 coding DNA: TGTGCCAGCAGTTTGGCAGGGACCCACGAGCAGTACTTC.

The chain employs TRBV7-3 and TRBJ2-7, with D possibly TRBD1 on 5 matching bases. Germline assignment: CDR1 SGHTA and CDR2 FQGTGA. There are 13 residues in the CDR3. The V and J ends lost 3 bases and 4 bases respectively, with 10 bases between them. CDR3 DNA sequence: TGTGCCAGCAGCTTGGGCGCAGGGTACGAGCAGTACTTC. Translation: CASSLGAGYEQYF. The entire variable domain, with the rest obtained from reference TRBV7-3 and TRBJ2-7, is as follows: GAGVSQTPSNKVTEKGKYVELRCDPISGHTALYWYRQSLGQGPEFLIYFQGTGAADDSGLPNDRFFAVRPEGSVSTLKIQRTERGDSAVYLCASSLGAGYEQYFGPGTRLTVT.

This chain links TRBV7-8 with TRBJ1-1; D gene unclear. With 1 base removed from V and 2 bases from J, the gap between germline ends came to 5 bases. The CDR3 runs 13 residues. Germline V gene lookup returns CDR1 SGHVS and CDR2 FQNEAQ. This CDR3 is CASSLGRNTEAFF. The DNA for the CDR3 is TGTGCCAGCAGCTTAGGGCGTAACACTGAAGCTTTCTTT.

The chain combines TRBV5-1 with TRBJ1-2, with 11 bases identical to TRBD1. The ends lost 0 bases at V and 5 bases at J; junction bases unmatched: 15. Germline CDR1 reads SGHRS; CDR2 reads YFSETQ. The CDR3 runs 19 residues. Written as DNA, the CDR3 is TGCGCCAGCAGCTTGGCTCATTCCGGGACAGGGGGAATGAAATATGGCTACACCTTC. Its translation: CASSLAHSGTGGMKYGYTF.

Only a few counts were recorded for this clone. The chain joins TRBV4-1 to TRBJ2-2; the D gene could be TRBD1 or TRBD2 (5 bases each). Per the germline V gene, CDR1 is MGHRA and CDR2 is YSYEKL. V lost 1 base and J 3 bases, leaving 9 bases between the germline ends. The length of the CDR3 is 15 residues. The CDR3 protein is CASSQGDRYTGELFF. CDR3 DNA: TGCGCCAGCAGCCAAGGGGACCGCTACACCGGGGAGCTGTTTTTT.

The CDR3 bases are TGTGCCAGTAGCGCCGGACAGGGGATGGTGACTGAAGCTTTCTTT. The encoded protein is CASSAGQGMVTEAFF. The chain joins TRBV19 to TRBJ1-1; the match to TRBD1 covers 9 bases. V lost 6 bases and J lost 5; bases outside the gene matches: 10. CDR1 and CDR2 (germline): LNHDA, SQIVND (reference sequence). The CDR3 is made up of 15 amino acids.

The chain has TRBV18 and TRBJ1-2; D is possibly TRBD1 (6 bases). The CDR3 is 13 amino acids. V lost 4 bases and J 2 bases, leaving 8 bases between the germline ends. CDR1 and CDR2 (germline): KGHSH, LQKENI. The CDR3 DNA sequence: TGTGCCAGCTCACTTGACAGGAACTATGGCTACACCTTC. Translating it yields CASSLDRNYGYTF.

J is TRBJ1-3 and V is TRBV5-5; 7 bases align to TRBD1. V shed 4 bases, J shed 1 base, and the junction held 5 bases outside the gene matches. Germline V gene data show CDR1 as SGHKS and CDR2 as YYEKEE (reference sequence). The CDR3 spans 15 residues. The CDR3: CASSRDRGSGNTIYF. CDR3 bases: TGTGCCAGCAGCCGGGACAGAGGTTCTGGAAACACCATATATTTT.

This clone appeared a single time. The chain recombines TRBV6-5 with TRBJ2-7, with D unresolved. The CDR3 length is 14 residues. The germline V gene has CDR1 MNHEY and CDR2 SVGAGI. V was cut by 8 bases and J by 0 bases, with 14 bases left in between. Written as DNA, the CDR3 is TGTGCCAGCCGGAGTACCGTAAGCTCCTACGAGCAGTACTTC. Residues: CASRSTVSSYEQYF.

This clone was recorded once. This chain uses TRBV29-1 with TRBJ2-7; D is unclear. Between the trimmed V and J ends, which lost 2 bases and 5 bases, there was a span of 7 bases. CDR1 and CDR2 from the germline V gene are SQVTM and ANQGSEA. The CDR3 is 11 amino acids. The CDR3 bases are TGCAGCGTTGAATTGGGCGACGAGCAGTACTTC. Its protein is CSVELGDEQYF.